This T cell receptor (beta chain) was observed in a study of long-term antiretroviral therapy in people with HIV. Samples were assayed with immunoSEQ v3.0 at survey level. Profiled with immunoSEQ multiplex PCR; TCRdb holds only in-frame clones, not every one. This sample has around 20,000 clones, with about three quarters found just once. Looked up from germline, CDR1 is SGHRS and CDR2 is YFSETQ. The V gene end was trimmed by 2 bases and the J gene end by 5 bases; junction bases not matched to a gene: 8. This CDR3 is built from 15 residues. The chain joins TRBV5-1 to TRBJ2-7; 9 bases are a match to TRBD1. This clonotype originated in a woman in her thirties with HIV. The specimen was unsorted PBMCs, collected 2.9 years after starting antiretroviral therapy. This CDR3 reads CASSLSGTGWDEQYV. The DNA for the CDR3 is TGCGCCAGCAGCTTATCCGGGACAGGGTGGGACGAGCAGTACGTC.